The present TCR beta chain was sequenced within a study of metastatic and nonmetastatic thyroid tumors. In the study overall: The comparison covered peripheral blood and tumor or nodule tissue in malignant and benign thyroid patients.

In the original workflow: A distant-metastasis classifier for papillary thyroid cancer was built using CDR3 differences across clinicopathological groups. TCRdb re-called clones from the PCR reads using MiXCR. The V and J calls shown here were made by TCRdb, not taken from the authors' results. The repertoire includes approximately 84,000 clones, about 15% of them detected once, and roughly 3.6% sits in the top ten. Of note for this clone: Its specificity is unknown. This could be a read error, since a much larger clone is one nucleotide away.

The CDR3 loop spans 16 amino acids. The V end lost 8 bases, the J end lost 2 bases, and 24 bases lay between the germline ends. The V gene's germline CDR1 is DFQATT and CDR2 SNEGSKA (reference sequence). Study-wide findings and caveats: The study reportedly found significantly higher TCR beta diversity in malignant thyroid tumors than benign nodules, in blood and tumor.

No patient had received any treatment before thyroid surgery. The chain links TRBV20-1 to TRBJ2-5; D perhaps matches TRBD2 (6 bases). Sample: blood. The TCR originated in a female donor with papillary thyroid cancer or a benign thyroid nodule (not recorded which). Some clones in this sample may be carry-over from other donors' samples. CDR3 in DNA: TGCAGTCCATCCGTGACTAGAAAAGAGGGTCAAGAGACCCAGTACTTC. This gives the protein CSPSVTRKEGQETQYF.